Following are 25 T cell receptor beta chains from one sample sequenced in a study of blood T cell repertoires in COVID-19. Libraries were prepared by immunoSEQ multiplex PCR; TCRdb keeps only in-frame clonotypes and omits some of them. The sample has 320,000 or so clones; around 90% are singletons. Sequencing was done on a sample of PBMCs or T cells enriched from blood (not recorded which). The receptors derive from a man aged 60 to 69 who had recovered from COVID-19.

This chain uses TRBV18 with TRBJ1-2, with 9 nucleotides matching TRBD1. V was clipped by 3 bases and J by 2 bases; unmatched bases: 16. This CDR3 is 19 amino acids long. Germline V CDR1 and CDR2: KGHSH, LQKENI. CDR3 sequence reads: CASSPNNGGQGSSNYGYTF. The CDR3 bases are TGTGCCAGCTCACCTAACAATGGGGGACAGGGATCATCAAACTATGGCTACACCTTC. Combining the CDR3 with reference TRBV18 and TRBJ1-2 gives the whole variable domain NAGVMQNPRHLVRRRGQEARLRCSPMKGHSHVYWYRQLPEEGLKFMVYLQKENIIDESGMPKERFSAEFPKEGPSILRIQQVVRGDSAAYFCASSPNNGGQGSSNYGYTFGSGTRLTVV.

The chain combines TRBV10-3 with TRBJ1-4; D remains ambiguous. The V and J ends lost 4 bases and 2 bases respectively, with 8 bases between them. Per the germline V gene, CDR1 is ENHRY and CDR2 is SYGVKD. The CDR3 totals 14 residues. CDR3 protein: CAISGTPTNEKLFF. CDR3 sequence (DNA): TGTGCCATCAGTGGTACACCTACTAATGAAAAACTGTTTTTT.

This clone was seen once. This chain joins TRBV5-1 and TRBJ1-2; 9 bases align to TRBD1. CDR1 SGHRS and CDR2 YFSETQ come from the germline V gene. CDR3 length equals 14 residues. V was pared by 5 bases and J by 5 bases, with 7 bases of the junction left unmatched. The CDR3 sequence: CASRTGTGYYGYTF. The CDR3 coding sequence is TGCGCCAGCAGGACTGGGACAGGGTATTATGGCTACACCTTC.

V and J are TRBV24-1 and TRBJ1-5; TRBD1 agrees at 8 bases. After removal of 4 bases from V and 0 bases from J, the junction contained 4 bases not matched to a gene. Per the germline V gene, CDR1 is KGHDR and CDR2 is SFDVKD. The CDR3 spans 16 residues. CDR3 loop: CATSDRDRGSNQPQHF. The CDR3 coding sequence is TGTGCCACCAGTGACCGTGACAGGGGTAGCAATCAGCCCCAGCATTTT.

The sample holds one count of this clone. The chain recombines TRBV7-9 with TRBJ2-3; a weak D match, TRBD2 (5 bases). V was cut by 0 bases and J by 3 bases, with 10 bases left in between. Germline CDR1 is SEHNR and CDR2 is FQNEAQ (reference sequence). The CDR3 spans 15 residues. For the CDR3, the DNA is TGTGCCAGCAGCTTAGCGGGAGCCGTGACAGATACGCAGTATTTT. Translating gives CASSLAGAVTDTQYF.

The chain recombines TRBV14 with TRBJ2-3, with D possibly matching TRBD2 (5 bases). V lost 5 bases and J 8 bases, leaving 20 bases between the germline ends. The germline CDR1 and CDR2 sequences are SGHDN and FVKESK. This CDR3 comprises 15 residues. This CDR3 reads CASSFRTGSRGTQYF. CDR3 coding DNA: TGTGCCAGCAGCTTCCGAACGGGGTCCCGAGGTACGCAGTATTTT.

This clone came up a few times. The J gene is TRBJ2-1, the V gene TRBV4-1; 8 bases agree with TRBD1. In germline, CDR1 is MGHRA, CDR2 YSYEKL. CDR3 length equals 13 residues. V lost 11 bases to trimming and J lost 6 bases; unmatched junction nucleotides: 9. The CDR3 loop reads CACKGQGANEQFF. Here the CDR3 DNA reads TGCGCCTGCAAAGGACAGGGTGCCAATGAGCAGTTCTTC.

This chain joins TRBV19 and TRBJ2-1, with D maybe TRBD2 (6 bases). CDR1 and CDR2 from the germline V gene are LNHDA and SQIVND (reference sequence). Between the trimmed V and J ends, which lost 1 base and 5 bases, there was a span of 15 bases. The CDR3 length is 16 residues. The CDR3 DNA sequence: TGTGCCAGTAGTATAGGGGGGTGGCGGGATAACAATGAGCAGTTCTTC. Translating gives CASSIGGWRDNNEQFF.

V and J are TRBV10-3 and TRBJ1-1; D gene unclear. The CDR3 has 13 amino acids. Germline V lookup: CDR1 ENHRY, CDR2 SYGVKD. V lost 10 bases and J lost 3, with 15 bases in between. The CDR3 here is CATQQSEDTEAFF. As DNA, the CDR3 is TGTGCCACCCAACAGAGTGAAGACACTGAAGCTTTCTTT.

V usage is TRBV5-1 and J usage is TRBJ1-1; 10 bases match TRBD1. This CDR3 spans 17 amino acids. Germline V gene sequence: CDR1 SGHRS, CDR2 YFSETQ. V dropped 2 bases and J dropped 3; count of bases not matched to a gene: 10. This CDR3 is CASSFMTGGEEDTEAFF. Written as DNA, the CDR3 is TGCGCCAGCAGCTTTATGACAGGGGGCGAGGAAGACACTGAAGCTTTCTTT.

V gene TRBV5-4 combines with J gene TRBJ2-1; 13 bases align to TRBD2. Trimming took 3 bases from V and 4 from J; bases not matched to a gene: 4. CDR3 length: 16 amino acids. Germline CDR1 and CDR2: SGHNT and YYREEE (reference sequence). The CDR3 region has the DNA TGTGCCAGCAGCTCCGGACTAGCGGGGGAATACAATGAGCAGTTCTTC. It is translated as CASSSGLAGEYNEQFF.

The chain combines TRBV18 with TRBJ1-5; a weak D match, TRBD1 (6 bases). V was shortened by 2 bases and J by 0 bases, with 8 bases between the two germline ends. Germline-derived CDR1 and CDR2 are KGHSH and LQKENI. CDR3 length: 15 residues. The CDR3 here is CASSPIQGSNQPQHF. CDR3 bases: TGTGCCAGCTCACCAATACAGGGTAGCAATCAGCCCCAGCATTTT.

The chain has TRBV6-2 or TRBV6-3 and TRBJ1-2; weak D call: TRBD1 (5 bases). V dropped 2 bases and J dropped 8 bases, with 9 bases sitting between them. There are 12 residues in the CDR3. Germline V lookup: CDR1 MNHEY, CDR2 SVGEGT. Here the CDR3 DNA reads TGTGCCAGCAGTTACGCAGGGCAAGGCTACACCTTC. It yields the protein CASSYAGQGYTF.

The chain uses TRBV5-1 and TRBJ2-7; 13 bases fit TRBD2. This CDR3 comprises 15 residues. Germline V gene lookup returns CDR1 SGHRS and CDR2 YFSETQ. V gave up 4 bases and J gave up 4 bases; unmatched junction bases: 5. CDR3 residues: CASSTTSGRSYEQYF. CDR3 sequence (DNA): TGCGCCAGCAGCACGACTAGCGGGAGGTCGTACGAGCAGTACTTC.

J is TRBJ1-2 and V is TRBV7-3, with D possibly matching TRBD1 (5 bases). The ends were cut back, 3 bases at V and 7 bases at J, with 12 bases in the middle. This CDR3 comprises 13 residues. From germline, CDR1 is SGHTA and CDR2 FQGTGA. The CDR3 nucleotides are TGTGCCAGCAGCTTCGCGGGGGAGAGTGGCTACACCTTC. Translated: CASSFAGESGYTF.

V is TRBV24-1 and J is TRBJ2-3; 7 bases map to TRBD2. Germline assignment: CDR1 KGHDR and CDR2 SFDVKD. The CDR3 has 17 amino acids. Trimming cost V 4 bases and J 1 base; bases outside gene matches: 10. CDR3 region: CATSDPTPAGGTDTQYF. CDR3 DNA sequence: TGTGCCACCAGTGACCCCACCCCGGCGGGAGGCACAGATACGCAGTATTTT.

This clone was seen once. The V call is TRBV15, the J call TRBJ1-1; tentative D call: TRBD1 (5 bases). Germline values: CDR1 LNHNV, CDR2 YYDKDF (reference sequence). Between the trimmed V and J ends, which lost 0 bases and 7 bases, there was a span of 12 bases. This CDR3 has 14 amino acids. CDR3 protein: CATSRDPRAGEAFF. CDR3 bases: TGTGCCACCAGCAGAGATCCCAGGGCTGGTGAAGCTTTCTTT.

V and J are TRBV5-1 and TRBJ2-1, with 11 bases lining up with TRBD2. CDR1 is SGHRS and CDR2 is YFSETQ in the germline V gene. V lost 4 bases, J lost 4 bases, and 7 bases stayed unmatched. This CDR3 is built from 16 residues. CDR3 in DNA: TGCGCCAGCAGCCGTGGGACTAGCGGAGTGTACAATGAGCAGTTCTTC. Amino acid sequence: CASSRGTSGVYNEQFF.

The chain combines TRBV19 with TRBJ1-2, with 7 positions matching TRBD1. Germline CDR1 reads LNHDA; CDR2 reads SQIVND (reference sequence). This CDR3 region has 15 residues. V shed 5 bases and J 6 bases; nucleotides not matched to a gene: 12. CDR3 region: CASSSRQGKGNGYTF. The CDR3 region has the DNA TGTGCCAGTAGTTCCCGACAGGGAAAGGGAAATGGCTACACCTTC.

The chain couples TRBV5-4 to TRBJ2-1; D is ambiguous. Deletions cut 1 base from V and 4 bases from J, with 12 bases between. The CDR3 sequence is 15 residues long. CDR1 is SGHNT and CDR2 is YYREEE in the germline V gene (reference sequence). The CDR3 sequence: CASSLPAGQYNEQFF. CDR3 coding DNA: TGTGCCAGCAGCTTGCCCGCAGGCCAGTACAATGAGCAGTTCTTC.

The rearrangement uses TRBV27 and TRBJ2-7; perhaps TRBD1 as D (5 bases). Germline CDR1 reads MNHEY; CDR2 reads SMNVEV (reference sequence). Trimming removed 4 bases at V and 7 bases at J, with 11 bases between. CDR3 size: 12 residues. CDR3 DNA: TGTGCCAGCAGTTCCAGGGTTGGGGAGCAGTACTTC. Translation gives CASSSRVGEQYF.

The rearrangement uses TRBV28 and TRBJ1-5; possible D gene TRBD1, 6 bases. CDR3 length: 15 amino acids. V lost 5 bases and J 2 bases, leaving 13 bases between the germline ends. Germline V lookup: CDR1 MDHEN, CDR2 SYDVKM. CDR3 in amino acids: CASSGTGSGNQPQHF. The CDR3 nucleotides read TGTGCCAGCAGTGGAACAGGGAGCGGCAATCAGCCCCAGCATTTT.

The chain links TRBV5-4 to TRBJ1-2; D call uncertain. CDR1 and CDR2 from the germline V gene are SGHNT and YYREEE (reference sequence). The CDR3 has 14 residues. Trimming pared 5 bases from V and 4 bases from J, leaving 15 bases between. The chain's CDR3 is CASRSTTASYGYTF. CDR3 in DNA: TGTGCCAGCAGATCAACCACAGCCTCCTATGGCTACACCTTC.

The CDR3: CASSLAGLAGGANEQYF. The CDR3, as DNA: TGTGCCAGCAGCTTAGCGGGACTAGCGGGAGGAGCTAACGAGCAGTACTTC. The rearrangement joins TRBV11-1 to TRBJ2-7; 15 positions agree with TRBD2. CDR3 size: 17 residues. The V and J ends lost 0 bases and 5 bases, in that order; junction bases with no gene match: 5. Germline assignment: CDR1 SGHAT and CDR2 FQDESV (reference sequence).

This chain joins TRBV11-2 and TRBJ2-3; a weak D match, TRBD2 (6 bases). Trimming removed 8 bases at V and 3 bases at J, with 18 bases between. The germline CDR1 and CDR2 sequences are SGHAT and FQNNGV. The CDR3 consists of 15 residues. CDR3 residues: CASRQRLVVTDTQYF. CDR3 in DNA: TGTGCCAGCCGACAAAGACTAGTAGTTACAGATACGCAGTATTTT.